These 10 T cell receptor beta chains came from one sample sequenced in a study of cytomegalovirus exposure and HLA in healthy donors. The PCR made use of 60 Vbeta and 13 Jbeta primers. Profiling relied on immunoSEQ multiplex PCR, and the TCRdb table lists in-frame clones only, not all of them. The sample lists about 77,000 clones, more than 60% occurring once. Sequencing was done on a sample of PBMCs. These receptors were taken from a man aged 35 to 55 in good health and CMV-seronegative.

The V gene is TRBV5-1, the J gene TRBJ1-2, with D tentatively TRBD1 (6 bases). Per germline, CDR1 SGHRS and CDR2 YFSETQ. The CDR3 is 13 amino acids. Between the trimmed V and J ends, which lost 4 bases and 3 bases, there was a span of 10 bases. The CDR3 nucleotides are TGCGCCAGCAGCGAACAGGGTGACTATGGCTACACCTTC. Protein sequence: CASSEQGDYGYTF.

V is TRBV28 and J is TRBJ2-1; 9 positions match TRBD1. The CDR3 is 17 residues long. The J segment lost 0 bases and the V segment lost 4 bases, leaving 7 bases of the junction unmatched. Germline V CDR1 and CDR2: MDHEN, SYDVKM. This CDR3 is CASSSSTGGYSYNEQFF. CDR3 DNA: TGTGCCAGCAGTTCCTCAACAGGGGGCTACTCCTACAATGAGCAGTTCTTC.

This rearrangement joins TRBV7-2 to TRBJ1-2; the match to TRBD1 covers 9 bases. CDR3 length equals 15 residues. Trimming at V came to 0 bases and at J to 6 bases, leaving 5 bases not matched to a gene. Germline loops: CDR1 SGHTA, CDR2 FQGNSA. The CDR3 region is CASSLAFGTGHGYTF. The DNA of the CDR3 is TGTGCCAGCAGCTTAGCTTTCGGGACAGGGCATGGCTACACCTTC.

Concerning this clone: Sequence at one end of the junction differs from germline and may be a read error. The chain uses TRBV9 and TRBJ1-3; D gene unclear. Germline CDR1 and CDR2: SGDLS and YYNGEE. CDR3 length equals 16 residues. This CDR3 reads CASSVDDMRSGSTIYF. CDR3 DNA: TGTGCCAGCAGCGTAGATGACATGAGATCCGGAAGCACCATATATTTT.

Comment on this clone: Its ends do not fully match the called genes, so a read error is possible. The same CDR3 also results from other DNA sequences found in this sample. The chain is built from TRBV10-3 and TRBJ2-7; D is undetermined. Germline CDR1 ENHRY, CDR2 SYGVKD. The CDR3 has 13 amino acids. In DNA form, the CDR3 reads TGCGCCATCAGTGAGTCGCGGCGTAACGAGCAGTACTTC. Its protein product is CAISESRRNEQYF.

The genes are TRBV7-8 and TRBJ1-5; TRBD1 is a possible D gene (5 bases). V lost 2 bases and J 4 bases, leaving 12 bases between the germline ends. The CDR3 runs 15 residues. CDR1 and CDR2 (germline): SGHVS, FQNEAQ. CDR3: CASSLQGLENQPQHF. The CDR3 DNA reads TGTGCCAGCAGCTTACAGGGTCTTGAGAATCAGCCCCAGCATTTT.

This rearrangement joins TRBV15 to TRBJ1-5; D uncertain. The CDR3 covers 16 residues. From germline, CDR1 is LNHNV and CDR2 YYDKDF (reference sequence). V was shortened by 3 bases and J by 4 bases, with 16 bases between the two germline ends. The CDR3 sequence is CATSSATSGVNQPQHF. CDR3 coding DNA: TGTGCCACCAGCAGTGCAACGTCGGGTGTTAATCAGCCCCAGCATTTT.

CDR3 nucleotides: TGTGCCAGCAGCTTATCCGGGACAGGGAGTTACGAGCAGTACTTC. Translating gives CASSLSGTGSYEQYF. The chain uses TRBV13 and TRBJ2-7; 9 nucleotides line up with TRBD1. Germline CDR1 PRHDT, CDR2 FYEKMQ (reference sequence). The V gene end was trimmed by 2 bases and the J gene end by 4 bases; junction bases not matched to a gene: 6. The CDR3 totals 15 residues.

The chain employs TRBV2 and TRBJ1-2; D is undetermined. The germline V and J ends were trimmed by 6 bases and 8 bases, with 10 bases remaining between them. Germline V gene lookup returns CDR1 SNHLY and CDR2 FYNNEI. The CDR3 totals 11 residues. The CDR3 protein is CASRADGGYTF. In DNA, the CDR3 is TGTGCCAGCAGGGCAGACGGGGGCTACACCTTC.

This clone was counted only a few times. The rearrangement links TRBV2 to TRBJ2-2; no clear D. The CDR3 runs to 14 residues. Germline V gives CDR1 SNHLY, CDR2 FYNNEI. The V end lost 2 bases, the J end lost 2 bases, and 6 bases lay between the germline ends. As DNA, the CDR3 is TGTGCCAGCAGTGAACGGGTAAACACCGGGGAGCTGTTTTTT. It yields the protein CASSERVNTGELFF.